The T cell receptor (beta chain) under discussion was sequenced for a study of beta chain features in type 1 diabetes (dated by TCRdb to the late 2010s). For context, the study as a whole: No differences in mean age, gender distribution, total cell number or subset yield were found between patients and healthy donors. A total of 90 million to 140 million sorted cells were examined across all samples, and RNA yield correlated strongly with the number of cells per subset. In the study, recently diagnosed type 1 diabetes patients and matched healthy donors were compared on the TCRB repertoires of their sorted circulating CD4+ T cell subsets. Regulatory and stem cell-like memory subsets were isolated from only 8 patients and roughly 8 healthy donors, whereas naive and central memory subsets came from all 28 donors.

Study-wide conclusions, independent of this receptor: Naive, central memory and regulatory TCRB repertoires appeared to be more similar among patients than among healthy donors. Sequencing cDNA rather than genomic DNA could over-represent highly expressing activated cells, although activation and CD3 levels did not differ between groups. Patients with type 1 diabetes made fewer insertions and deleted more nucleotides at VDJ recombination sites, implying thymic rearrangement abnormalities. A moderate but significant shortening of TCRB CDR3 length was observed in type 1 diabetes patients in all four CD4+ subsets. Shorter templates might have been favored by PCR, but patient and control samples were amplified and corrected together, so both groups would have been affected equally by any skew. Only small numbers of individuals were included in the HLA sub-analyses, which left unresolved whether HLA type had any influence on TCRB rearrangement.

From cysteine to phenylalanine, the CDR3 is 13 amino acids long. The read is trimmed to its CDR3 DNA, 39 bases read in frame from base 1. CDR1 KGHSH and CDR2 LQKENI are derived from the germline V gene. V gives up 0 bases and J gives up 4 bases, and the segment between their germline ends measures 5 bases. The entire isolated RNA was reverse transcribed using the High Capacity cDNA Reverse Transcription Kit, and thus expressed TCRB transcripts were sequenced. Deep immunoSEQ sequencing was performed on naive, central memory and regulatory T cell samples, with an average of roughly 3.3 million total reads per sample. Sorted cells were lysed in RLT buffer and RNA was extracted with DNase-treated RNeasy Micro or Mini kits, depending on cell number. To prevent cross-contamination, every cell subset was processed on its own, while patient and healthy donor samples were processed together. The immunoSEQ multiplex PCR was used to amplify TCRB sequences from cDNA, generating 87-bp fragments that spanned the CDR3 region. Sequencing of the amplicons was done on the Illumina HiSeq platform. The paper's processing steps were these. PCR bias was corrected computationally using synthetic template baselines, and reads within Hamming distance 2 were collapsed, with unmergeable singletons discarded. Reads were aligned against IMGT to assign V, D and J genes, CDR3 length and insertions or deletions at six rearrangement sites. Within each subset, clonotype counts were normalized to sorted cell number, and only after that were true diversity and Gini coefficients computed with the tcR R package. The overlap coefficient, calculated on TCRB nucleotide sequences, was used to measure repertoire sharing. Out-of-frame TCRB sequences from naive cells were analyzed to stand in for the pre-selection repertoire. Imported from immuneACCESS, the table was reduced by TCRdb to in-frame sequences with V and J called. These copies leave out some clones; in studies compared against another copy, an unresolved V gene accounts for under half, and the cause of the remainder is not known. V, J and clone size are those of that table, while D and trimming were read from the DNA. This sample has over 120,000 clones in its table, and roughly a tenth of those were observed once. Under 1.5% of the sample lies in the top ten.

The table lists this clone with a few counts. Its target antigen remains unknown. The record has no base qualities; no much larger clone is one base away. Each donor gave one peripheral blood draw, around 100 mL on average, collected into heparinised tubes. A BD FACSAria II and a panel including CD45RO, CCR7, CD25, CD127, CD95 and CD27 were used to sort naive, central memory, regulatory and stem cell-like memory CD4+ T cells. Every sorted population had a purity above 95%. Right away, PBMCs were isolated by Lymphoprep density gradient centrifugation and were stained directly, with no culture step. So that batch effects would be minimized, each experiment stained and sorted samples in pairs, pairing one healthy donor with one patient.

The rearrangement joined TRBV18 to TRBJ2-3; the D segment cannot be called with confidence. Sequenced input: naive CD4+ T cells from blood. The sample's cell subset or site label is to be understood as: true naive CD4+ T cells. This clonotype was sampled from a man between 18 and 29 years old in good health. The nucleotides read TGTGCCAGCTCACCACCGCGTTCAGATACGCAGTATTTT. Its protein is CASSPPRSDTQYF. When the CDR3 is completed using the reference TRBV18 and TRBJ2-3 genes on either side, the full variable domain is NAGVMQNPRHLVRRRGQEARLRCSPMKGHSHVYWYRQLPEEGLKFMVYLQKENIIDESGMPKERFSAEFPKEGPSILRIQQVVRGDSAAYFCASSPPRSDTQYFGPGTRLTVL.